The next 32 T cell receptor beta chains were all read from a single sample in a study of control samples from healthy donors and cancer patients. Data came from immunoSEQ multiplex PCR; TCRdb stores just in-frame clones and leaves some out. This table holds about 120,000 clones, roughly 92% found once. The sample consisted of blood. The receptors stem from a man aged 25-40 years in good health.

The rearrangement uses TRBV2 and TRBJ2-7; 7 bases align to TRBD1. CDR3 length equals 13 residues. Unmatched junction bases numbered 7, after V lost 6 bases and J lost 5 bases. Germline CDR1 SNHLY, CDR2 FYNNEI. The CDR3 reads CASRQRQGNEQYF. CDR3 nucleotides: TGTGCCAGCAGGCAGCGACAGGGAAACGAGCAGTACTTC.

In DNA, the CDR3 is TGTGCCGCTCCGGGGGACGGAGATACGCAGTATTTT. It codes for CAAPGDGDTQYF. V is TRBV7-9 and J is TRBJ2-3; maybe TRBD2 (6 bases). Germline V lookup: CDR1 SEHNR, CDR2 FQNEAQ (reference sequence). This CDR3 region has 12 residues. V lost 11 bases and J 5 bases, leaving 14 bases between the germline ends.

J is TRBJ1-1 and V is TRBV7-9, with D perhaps TRBD1 (5 bases). The CDR3 covers 16 residues. V was shortened by 5 bases and J by 0 bases, with 16 bases between the two germline ends. Per the germline V gene, CDR1 is SEHNR and CDR2 is FQNEAQ (reference sequence). The CDR3 region is CASSPLMGGLNTEAFF. Written as DNA, the CDR3 is TGTGCCAGCAGCCCCCTAATGGGGGGACTGAACACTGAAGCTTTCTTT.

The chain carries TRBV12-2 and TRBJ2-2; TRBD2, the table's D call, was not compared with the DNA. TRBV12-2 has pseudogene status. The CDR3 is 22 residues long. CDR3 sequence (DNA): TGTGCAAGTCGCTTACGGATAAGGATTAAGACTAGCGGGGGGAAAGTAACCGGGGAGCTGTTTTTT. It translates to CASRLRIRIKTSGGKVTGELFF.

The rearrangement links TRBV24-1 to TRBJ1-2; D gene ambiguous. Germline V gives CDR1 KGHDR, CDR2 SFDVKD. V was pared by 3 bases and J by 8 bases, with 24 bases between. The CDR3 is made up of 17 amino acids. The CDR3 sequence is CATSDTEVFEGLSGYTF. CDR3 in DNA: TGTGCCACCAGTGATACCGAGGTTTTTGAGGGTCTGTCAGGCTACACCTTC.

The gene calls are TRBV19 and TRBJ2-5; maybe TRBD1 (5 bases). The CDR3 runs to 14 residues. Trimming cost V 4 bases and J 4 bases, with 13 bases left between them. CDR1 is LNHDA, CDR2 SQIVND, per germline (reference sequence). CDR3 in DNA: TGTGCCAGTAGTACATCAGGGTGGGGAGAGACCCAGTACTTC. Amino acids: CASSTSGWGETQYF.

This clone has a handful of counts. This chain links TRBV7-9 with TRBJ1-4, with TRBD1 as a possible D gene (5 bases). The CDR3 contains 12 residues. Per the germline V gene, CDR1 is SEHNR and CDR2 is FQNEAQ (reference sequence). V was pared by 8 bases and J by 4 bases, with 8 bases between. The CDR3 nucleotides read TGTGCCAGCGAGGGGCTTAATGAAAAACTGTTTTTT. It specifies CASEGLNEKLFF.

The J gene is TRBJ2-7, the V gene TRBV5-1, with D perhaps matching TRBD1 or TRBD2 (5 bases each). Trimming shortened V by 1 base and J by 7 bases, and 12 bases separated the two germline ends. The CDR3 has 13 residues. Per germline, CDR1 SGHRS and CDR2 YFSETQ. In DNA form, the CDR3 reads TGCGCCAGCAGCTTGTTAGGGACCCAAGAGCAGTACTTC. It encodes CASSLLGTQEQYF. The full variable domain, its missing parts supplied by reference TRBV5-1 and TRBJ2-7, is KAGVTQTPRYLIKTRGQQVTLSCSPISGHRSVSWYQQTPGQGLQFLFEYFSETQRNKGNFPGRFSGRQFSNSRSEMNVSTLELGDSALYLCASSLLGTQEQYFGPGTRLTVT.

In this sample, this clone turned up a few times. This sequence joins TRBV10-1 and TRBJ2-7; D unresolved. The CDR3 contains 12 residues. In germline, CDR1 is WNHNN, CDR2 SYGVQD (reference sequence). V shed 5 bases and J shed 2 bases, with 7 bases lying between them. CDR3: CASSIAAYEQYV. DNA of the CDR3: TGCGCCAGCAGTATTGCTGCCTACGAGCAGTACGTC.

This clone was recorded once. Mismatch with germline at one junction end may stem from a read error. The genes are TRBV11-2 and TRBJ2-1; 11 bases map to TRBD2. The germline CDR1 and CDR2 sequences are SGHAT and FQNNGV. The CDR3 runs 15 residues. CDR3 protein: CASSLAGGPFYEQFF. Written as DNA, the CDR3 is TGTGCCAGCAGTTTAGCGGGGGGGCCTTTCTATGAGCAGTTCTTC.

Only a few counts were recorded for this clone. CDR3 bases: TGTGCCAGCAGCTTACTAGCGGGGCCTCTTAGTGAGCAGTTCTTC. It encodes CASSLLAGPLSEQFF. This chain connects TRBV7-3 to TRBJ2-1; 9 bases are shared with TRBD2. V trimming: 2 bases; J trimming: 9 bases; junction bases outside the gene matches: 8. This CDR3 has 15 residues. Germline values: CDR1 SGHTA, CDR2 FQGTGA.

This clone was detected only once. The rearrangement links TRBV6-4 to TRBJ1-2; tentative D call: TRBD1 (5 bases). CDR1 MRHNA and CDR2 SNTAGT come from the germline V gene. Trimming shortened V by 4 bases and J by 4 bases, and 16 bases separated the two germline ends. CDR3 length equals 15 residues. The CDR3 DNA is TGTGCCAGCAGTGCTAGTGGGGCTGCCACCTATGGCTACACCTTC. Its protein is CASSASGAATYGYTF.

This clone came up once. The V call is TRBV28, the J call TRBJ2-7; 11 bases map to TRBD2. Germline-derived CDR1 and CDR2 are MDHEN and SYDVKM. Trimming cost V 4 bases and J 7 bases; bases outside gene matches: 9. The CDR3 has 15 amino acids. The CDR3 protein is CASSSPTSGDDEQYF. The CDR3 DNA reads as TGTGCCAGCAGTTCACCGACTAGCGGGGACGATGAGCAGTACTTC.

V and J are TRBV7-9 and TRBJ1-1, with a tentative D call TRBD1 (6 bases). The CDR3 has 13 residues. Deletions cut 1 base from V and 10 bases from J, with 13 bases between. Germline CDR1 reads SEHNR; CDR2 reads FQNEAQ (reference sequence). The CDR3 nucleotides read TGTGCCAGCAGCTTAGGGGGGACAAGGGTAGCTTTCTTT. Translation gives CASSLGGTRVAFF. Combining the CDR3 with reference TRBV7-9 and TRBJ1-1 gives the whole variable domain DTGVSQNPRHKITKRGQNVTFRCDPISEHNRLYWYRQTLGQGPEFLTYFQNEAQLEKSRLLSDRFSAERPKGSFSTLEIQRTEQGDSAMYLCASSLGGTRVAFFGQGTRLTVV.

V is TRBV6-5 and J is TRBJ1-1, with D hard to call. V was cut by 8 bases and J by 0 bases, with 10 bases left in between. The germline V gene has CDR1 MNHEY and CDR2 SVGAGI. The CDR3 loop spans 13 amino acids. In nucleotides, the CDR3 is TGTGCCAGCGGTCAGAACTTGAACACTGAAGCTTTCTTT. This gives the protein CASGQNLNTEAFF.

The table lists this clone with a count of one. The V gene is TRBV10-2, the J gene TRBJ2-7; the D is unclear. CDR1 and CDR2 (germline): WSHSY, SAAADI. The V end lost 6 bases, the J end lost 3 bases, and 12 bases lay between the germline ends. CDR3 size: 13 residues. The CDR3 coding sequence is TGCGCCAGCAGAGGGTTAGAGGACTACGAGCAGTACTTC. As protein: CASRGLEDYEQYF.

This chain connects TRBV5-1 to TRBJ2-6; 9 bases are a match to TRBD1. The ends lost 4 bases at V and 3 bases at J; junction bases unmatched: 11. The CDR3 totals 18 residues. Per germline, CDR1 SGHRS and CDR2 YFSETQ. The CDR3 bases are TGCGCCAGCAGCCCACGGGGCGGGACAGGGTTTGGGGCCAACGTCCTGACTTTC. Its protein product is CASSPRGGTGFGANVLTF.

V gene TRBV25-1 combines with J gene TRBJ1-2; weak D call: TRBD1 (5 bases). The CDR3 totals 13 residues. Per germline, CDR1 MGHDK and CDR2 SYGVNS. Trimming removed 1 base at V and 8 bases at J, with 11 bases between. CDR3 nucleotide sequence: TGTGCCAGCAGTGAATTTGCGCAGGGAGGCTACACCTTC. Its translation is CASSEFAQGGYTF.

V usage is TRBV7-3 and J usage is TRBJ2-1, with no clear D. CDR1 and CDR2 (germline): SGHTA, FQGTGA. This CDR3 region has 14 residues. The germline V and J ends were trimmed by 3 bases and 7 bases, with 13 bases remaining between them. CDR3 loop: CASSFSHNSNEQFF. The DNA for the CDR3 is TGTGCCAGCAGCTTTTCCCATAATTCGAATGAGCAGTTCTTC.

The chain carries TRBV11-3 and TRBJ2-1, with D possibly matching TRBD2 (6 bases). CDR3 length equals 16 residues. Trimming removed 4 bases at V and 9 bases at J, with 22 bases between. Germline CDR1 reads SGHNT; CDR2 reads YENEEA. Here the CDR3 reads CASSSGAAYRSGEQFF. The CDR3 bases are TGTGCCAGCAGCTCGGGAGCGGCATACCGAAGCGGTGAGCAGTTCTTC.

This clone was counted once. V and J are TRBV14 and TRBJ1-1; 7 bases align to TRBD1. This CDR3 is 18 amino acids long. J gave up 1 base and V 3 bases, and 14 bases lay outside the gene matches. CDR1 and CDR2 from the germline V gene are SGHDN and FVKESK. In DNA, the CDR3 is TGTGCCAGCAGCCAGGATTCGGGACAGCCAAACCGGAACACTGAAGCTTTCTTT. Translated, it gives CASSQDSGQPNRNTEAFF.

The genes are TRBV5-6 and TRBJ2-7, with TRBD1 identical over 9 bases. The CDR3 has 14 amino acids. Germline CDR1 SGHDT, CDR2 YYEEEE. V trimming: 4 bases; J trimming: 6 bases; junction bases outside the gene matches: 8. CDR3 coding DNA: TGTGCCAGCAGCCGGTCGACAGGGGGAAGCGAGCAGTACTTC. Translation gives CASSRSTGGSEQYF.

A single count supports this clone. The chain has TRBV7-2 and TRBJ1-2; 9 bases align to TRBD1. The CDR3 contains 13 residues. J was trimmed by 8 bases and V by 5 bases; bases with no gene match: 6. CDR1 is SGHTA and CDR2 is FQGNSA in the germline V gene. CDR3 in DNA: TGTGCCAGCAGCCGGGACAGGGAGTACGGCTACACCTTC. It is translated as CASSRDREYGYTF.

This chain joins TRBV7-9 and TRBJ2-2, with D hard to call. The germline V and J ends were trimmed by 0 bases and 6 bases, with 8 bases remaining between them. The length of the CDR3 is 14 residues. CDR1 SEHNR and CDR2 FQNEAQ come from the germline V gene (reference sequence). DNA of the CDR3: TGTGCCAGCAGCTTAGCAGCCGGCCCCGGGGAGCTGTTTTTT. Protein sequence: CASSLAAGPGELFF.

V gene TRBV5-1 combines with J gene TRBJ2-2; TRBD1 or TRBD2 may be the D gene (5 bases each). Trimming took 2 bases from V and 1 from J, leaving 15 bases between them. Germline V gene data show CDR1 as SGHRS and CDR2 as YFSETQ. The CDR3 extends over 17 amino acids. In DNA, the CDR3 is TGCGCCAGCAGCTTAACAGGCGGTCGGGGGAACACCGGGGAGCTGTTTTTT. Translation gives CASSLTGGRGNTGELFF.

This CDR3 reads CASSFGLAGGADEQFF. The CDR3 coding sequence is TGTGCCAGTAGTTTCGGACTAGCGGGGGGGGCCGATGAGCAGTTCTTC. The chain employs TRBV19 and TRBJ2-1, with 15 positions matching TRBD2. The CDR3 spans 16 residues. The J segment lost 8 bases and the V segment lost 5 bases, leaving 7 bases of the junction unmatched. From germline, CDR1 is LNHDA and CDR2 SQIVND (reference sequence).

This chain connects TRBV12-5 to TRBJ2-1; tentatively, D is TRBD2 (5 bases). The CDR3 is made up of 12 amino acids. Germline CDR1 LGHNT, CDR2 FRNRAP. The V end lost 9 bases, the J end lost 3 bases, and 9 bases lay between the germline ends. CDR3 amino acids: CASGLSYNEQFF. CDR3 bases: TGTGCTAGCGGACTGAGCTACAATGAGCAGTTCTTC.

This clone was seen just once. V usage is TRBV28 and J usage is TRBJ2-3, with a weak D call TRBD2 (7 bases). CDR1 is MDHEN and CDR2 is SYDVKM in the germline V gene. This CDR3 region has 16 residues. V gave up 5 bases and J gave up 9 bases, with 24 bases separating them. The CDR3 DNA reads as TGTGCCAGCAGTCCCTCTGGGGAACCGAGGGGGGGGACGCAGTATTTT. Translating gives CASSPSGEPRGGTQYF.

The chain combines TRBV5-6 with TRBJ1-1, with 8 positions matching TRBD1. CDR3 length: 13 amino acids. J lost 5 bases, V lost 4 bases, and 4 bases had no gene match. Germline V gene sequence: CDR1 SGHDT, CDR2 YYEEEE. CDR3 sequence: CASSATGETEAFF. The DNA of the CDR3 is TGTGCCAGCAGCGCGACAGGGGAGACTGAAGCTTTCTTT.

The chain recombines TRBV7-9 with TRBJ1-2, with TRBD1 matching over 7 bases. In germline, CDR1 is SEHNR, CDR2 FQNEAQ (reference sequence). The trim removed 7 bases at V and 8 bases at J, leaving 10 bases unmatched. The CDR3 loop spans 13 amino acids. The chain's CDR3 is CASTSTGDIGYTF. The CDR3 bases are TGTGCCAGCACCTCAACAGGGGATATAGGCTACACCTTC.

V and J are TRBV5-6 and TRBJ1-2; the D is unclear. This CDR3 has 14 residues. The germline CDR1 and CDR2 sequences are SGHDT and YYEEEE. Trimming took 2 bases from V and 5 from J, leaving 13 bases between them. The CDR3 sequence is CASSFGLFGYGYTF. For the CDR3, the DNA is TGTGCCAGCAGCTTCGGACTCTTTGGGTATGGCTACACCTTC.

The chain employs TRBV9 and TRBJ1-1; D unclear. The ends were cut back, 7 bases at V and 9 bases at J, with 13 bases in the middle. Germline V gene data show CDR1 as SGDLS and CDR2 as YYNGEE. This CDR3 spans 11 amino acids. The CDR3 nucleotides read TGTGCCAGCTTCCCAATGACGAAAGCTTTCTTT. Translating it yields CASFPMTKAFF. The full variable domain, completed using reference TRBV9 and TRBJ1-1, is DSGVTQTPKHLITATGQRVTLRCSPRSGDLSVYWYQQSLDQGLQFLIQYYNGEERAKGNILERFSAQQFPDLHSELNLSSLELGDSALYFCASFPMTKAFFGQGTRLTVV.